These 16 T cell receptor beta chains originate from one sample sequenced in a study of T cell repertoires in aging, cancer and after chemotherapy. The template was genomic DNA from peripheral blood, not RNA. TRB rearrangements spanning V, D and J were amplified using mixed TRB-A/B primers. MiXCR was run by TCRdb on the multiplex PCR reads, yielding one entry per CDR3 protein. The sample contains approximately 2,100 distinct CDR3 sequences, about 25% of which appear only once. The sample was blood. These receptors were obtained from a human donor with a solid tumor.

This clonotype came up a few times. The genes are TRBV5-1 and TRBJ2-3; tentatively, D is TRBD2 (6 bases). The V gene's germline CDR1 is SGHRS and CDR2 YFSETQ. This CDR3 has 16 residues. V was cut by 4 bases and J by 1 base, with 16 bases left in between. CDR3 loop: CASSESTQRGTDTQYF. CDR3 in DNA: TGCGCCAGCAGCGAATCAACCCAGCGGGGCACAGATACGCAGTATTTT.

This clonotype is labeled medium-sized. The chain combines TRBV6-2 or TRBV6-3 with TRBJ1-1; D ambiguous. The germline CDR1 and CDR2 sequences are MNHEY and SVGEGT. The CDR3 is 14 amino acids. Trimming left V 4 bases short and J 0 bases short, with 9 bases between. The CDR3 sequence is CASSSRLMNTEAFF. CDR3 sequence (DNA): TGTGCCAGCAGTTCCAGATTAATGAACACTGAAGCTTTCTTT.

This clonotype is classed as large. The CDR3, as DNA: TGTGCCAGCAGTGACTCTACGGATTCAGGTTCACCCCTCCACTTT. It specifies CASSDSTDSGSPLHF. V gene TRBV6-4 combines with J gene TRBJ1-6; D gene uncertain. There are 15 residues in the CDR3. In germline, CDR1 is MRHNA, CDR2 SNTAGT. The V gene lost 0 bases and the J gene lost 9 bases, with 12 bases spanning the gap.

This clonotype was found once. In DNA form, the CDR3 reads TGTGCCAGCAGTACGACGGGGGGGCCGTCCTACAATGAGCAGTTCTTC. Encoded protein: CASSTTGGPSYNEQFF. This chain joins TRBV12-3 or TRBV12-4 and TRBJ2-1; 8 nucleotides agree with TRBD2. The CDR3 is 16 amino acids. Trimming cost V 5 bases and J 1 base; bases outside gene matches: 7.

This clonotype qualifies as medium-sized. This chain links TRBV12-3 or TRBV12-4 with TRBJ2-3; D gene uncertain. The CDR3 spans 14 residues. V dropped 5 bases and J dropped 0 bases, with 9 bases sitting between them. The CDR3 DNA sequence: TGTGCCAGCAGTCGGGCAGTGAGCACAGATACGCAGTATTTT. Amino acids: CASSRAVSTDTQYF.

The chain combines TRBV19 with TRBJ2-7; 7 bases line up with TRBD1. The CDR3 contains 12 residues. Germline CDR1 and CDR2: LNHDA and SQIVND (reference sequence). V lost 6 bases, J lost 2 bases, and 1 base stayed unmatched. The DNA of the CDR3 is TGTGCCAGTAGCGGACAGGCCTACGAGCAGTACTTC. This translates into CASSGQAYEQYF.

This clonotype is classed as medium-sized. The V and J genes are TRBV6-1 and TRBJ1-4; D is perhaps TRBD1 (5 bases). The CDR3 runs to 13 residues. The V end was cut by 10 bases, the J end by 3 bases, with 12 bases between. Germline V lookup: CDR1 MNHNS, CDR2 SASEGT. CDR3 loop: CATRTPPNEKLFF. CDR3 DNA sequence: TGTGCCACCAGGACACCTCCTAATGAAAAACTGTTTTTT.

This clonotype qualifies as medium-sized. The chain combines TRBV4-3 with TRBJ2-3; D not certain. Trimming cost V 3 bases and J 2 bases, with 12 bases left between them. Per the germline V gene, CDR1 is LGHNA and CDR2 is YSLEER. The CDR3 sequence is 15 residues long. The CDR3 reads CASSQRVSITDTQYF. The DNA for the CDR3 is TGCGCCAGCAGCCAGAGAGTATCCATCACAGATACGCAGTATTTT.

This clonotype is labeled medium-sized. CDR3 protein: CSARTMGTGEALHF. CDR3 nucleotides: TGCAGTGCTAGAACCATGGGAACCGGGGAGGCCCTCCACTTT. The rearrangement links TRBV20-1 to TRBJ1-6; D ambiguous. Trimming took off 2 bases at V and 14 bases at J, with 19 bases between the two ends. Germline V gene sequence: CDR1 DFQATT, CDR2 SNEGSKA (reference sequence). The CDR3 is 14 amino acids.

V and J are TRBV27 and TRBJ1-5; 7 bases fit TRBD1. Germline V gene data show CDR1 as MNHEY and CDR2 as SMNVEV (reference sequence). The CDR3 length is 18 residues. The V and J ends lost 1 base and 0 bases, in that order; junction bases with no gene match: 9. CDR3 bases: TGTGCCAGCAGTTTATTTTCAGGGGGTGAATATAGCAATCAGCCCCAGCATTTT. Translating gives CASSLFSGGEYSNQPQHF.

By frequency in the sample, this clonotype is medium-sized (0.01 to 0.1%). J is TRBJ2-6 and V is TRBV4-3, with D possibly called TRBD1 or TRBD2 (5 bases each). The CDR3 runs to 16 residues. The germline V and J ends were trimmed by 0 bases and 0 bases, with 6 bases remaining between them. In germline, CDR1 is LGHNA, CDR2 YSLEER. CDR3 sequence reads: CASSQEGTSGANVLTF. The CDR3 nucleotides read TGCGCCAGCAGCCAAGAGGGGACCTCTGGGGCCAACGTCCTGACTTTC.

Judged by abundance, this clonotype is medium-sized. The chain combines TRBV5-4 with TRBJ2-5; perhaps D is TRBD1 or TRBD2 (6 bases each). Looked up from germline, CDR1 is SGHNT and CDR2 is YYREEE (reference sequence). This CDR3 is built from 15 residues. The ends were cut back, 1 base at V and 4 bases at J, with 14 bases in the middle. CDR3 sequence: CASSLMKGGAETQYF. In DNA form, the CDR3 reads TGTGCCAGCAGCTTGATGAAGGGGGGAGCAGAGACCCAGTACTTC.

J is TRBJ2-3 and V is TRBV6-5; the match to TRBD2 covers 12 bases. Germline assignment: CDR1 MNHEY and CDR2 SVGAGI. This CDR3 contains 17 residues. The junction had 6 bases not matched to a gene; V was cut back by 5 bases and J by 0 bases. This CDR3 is CASSVTSGGGSTDTQYF. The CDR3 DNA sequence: TGTGCCAGCAGTGTGACTAGCGGGGGCGGGAGCACAGATACGCAGTATTTT.

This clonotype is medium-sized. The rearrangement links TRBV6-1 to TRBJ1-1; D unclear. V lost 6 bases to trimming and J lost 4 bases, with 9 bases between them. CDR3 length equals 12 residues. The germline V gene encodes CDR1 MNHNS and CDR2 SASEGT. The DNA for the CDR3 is TGTGCCAGCAGAGGGTTTTTCACTGAAGCTTTCTTT. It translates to CASRGFFTEAFF.

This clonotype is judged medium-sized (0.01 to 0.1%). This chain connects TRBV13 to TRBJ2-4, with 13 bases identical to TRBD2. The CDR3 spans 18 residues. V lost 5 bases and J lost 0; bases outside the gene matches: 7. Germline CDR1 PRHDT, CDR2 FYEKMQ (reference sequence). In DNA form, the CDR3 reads TGTGCCAGCAGCAACGGACTAGCGGGGGATCTAGCCAAAAACATTCAGTACTTC. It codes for CASSNGLAGDLAKNIQYF.

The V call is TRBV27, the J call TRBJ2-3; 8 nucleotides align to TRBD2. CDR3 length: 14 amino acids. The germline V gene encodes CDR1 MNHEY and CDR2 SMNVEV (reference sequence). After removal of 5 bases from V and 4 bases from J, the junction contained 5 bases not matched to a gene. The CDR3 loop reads CASSVSGAADTQYF. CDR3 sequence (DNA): TGTGCCAGCAGTGTTAGCGGGGCCGCAGATACGCAGTATTTT.